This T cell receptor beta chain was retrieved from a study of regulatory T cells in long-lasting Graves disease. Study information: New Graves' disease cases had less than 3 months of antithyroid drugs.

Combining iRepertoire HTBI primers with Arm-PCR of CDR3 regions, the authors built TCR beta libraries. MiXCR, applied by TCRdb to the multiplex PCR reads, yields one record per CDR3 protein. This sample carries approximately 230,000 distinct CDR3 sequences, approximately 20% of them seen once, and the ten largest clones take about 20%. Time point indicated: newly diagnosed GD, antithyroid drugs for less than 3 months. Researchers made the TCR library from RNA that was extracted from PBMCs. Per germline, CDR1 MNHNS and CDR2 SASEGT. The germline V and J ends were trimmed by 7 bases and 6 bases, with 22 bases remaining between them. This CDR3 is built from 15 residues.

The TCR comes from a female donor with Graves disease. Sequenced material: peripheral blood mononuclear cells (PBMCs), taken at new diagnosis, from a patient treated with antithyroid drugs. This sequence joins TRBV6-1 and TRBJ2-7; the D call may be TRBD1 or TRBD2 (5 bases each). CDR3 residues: CASNRGRMVSLEQYF. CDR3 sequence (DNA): TGTGCCAGCAACCGGGGACGGATGGTCTCTCTCGAGCAGTACTTC.